One sample yielded the 7 T cell receptor beta chains listed below, sequenced in a study of T cell responses to AZD1222 COVID-19 vaccine. Repertoires were generated with immunoSEQ multiplex PCR, while TCRdb's copy carries only in-frame clones and drops some. This table holds some 150,000 clones, more than 85% found once. The material was peripheral blood, obtained on day 0 of AZD1222 vaccination. Receptors were obtained from an adult in good health.

This chain joins TRBV12-3 or TRBV12-4 and TRBJ1-2; TRBD1 agrees at 8 bases. The CDR3 length is 13 residues. V trimming: 5 bases; J trimming: 6 bases; junction bases outside the gene matches: 5. The CDR3 DNA sequence: TGTGCCAGCAGTAAGGACAGGGCGGATGGCTACACCTTC. Amino acid sequence: CASSKDRADGYTF.

This chain connects TRBV19 to TRBJ1-5; TRBD1 agrees at 7 bases. The V gene's germline CDR1 is LNHDA and CDR2 SQIVND (reference sequence). The CDR3 consists of 16 residues. V trimming: 4 bases; J trimming: 6 bases; junction bases outside the gene matches: 12. The CDR3 nucleotides read TGTGCCAGTAGTACCGGGACAGCCCCCAGGGGTCAGCCCCAGCATTTT. It encodes CASSTGTAPRGQPQHF.

The CDR3, as DNA: TGCGCCAGCAGCTTGGGATCAGTTTCCGGGGAGCTGTTTTTT. The encoded protein is CASSLGSVSGELFF. The V call is TRBV5-1, the J call TRBJ2-2; D is uncertain. Germline V gene data show CDR1 as SGHRS and CDR2 as YFSETQ. V lost 0 bases and J 6 bases, leaving 9 bases between the germline ends. The CDR3 is 14 residues long.

This rearrangement joins TRBV5-5 to TRBJ2-2; D is perhaps TRBD1 (6 bases). Germline lookup yields CDR1 SGHKS and CDR2 YYEKEE (reference sequence). The CDR3 is made up of 17 amino acids. Trimming removed 2 bases at V and 3 bases at J, with 17 bases between. This chain's CDR3 is CASSFREQGRDTGELFF. As DNA, the CDR3 is TGTGCCAGCAGCTTCAGGGAACAGGGCCGGGACACCGGGGAGCTGTTTTTT.

The chain employs TRBV5-4 and TRBJ2-5; D gene uncertain. Trimming took 4 bases from V and 4 from J, leaving 11 bases between them. Germline values: CDR1 SGHNT, CDR2 YYREEE (reference sequence). There are 13 residues in the CDR3. CDR3 protein: CASSRYSGETQYF. The DNA for the CDR3 is TGTGCCAGCAGCCGTTATAGTGGAGAGACCCAGTACTTC. The full variable domain, with the rest looked up from reference TRBV5-4 and TRBJ2-5, is ETGVTQSPTHLIKTRGQQVTLRCSSQSGHNTVSWYQQALGQGPQFIFQYYREEENGRGNFPPRFSGLQFPNYSSELNVNALELDDSALYLCASSRYSGETQYFGPGTRLLVL.

The chain combines TRBV27 with TRBJ1-2; D unclear. From germline, CDR1 is MNHEY and CDR2 SMNVEV (reference sequence). The CDR3 is made up of 12 amino acids. Trimming removed 7 bases from V and 4 bases from J, with 10 bases in between. The CDR3 nucleotides read TGTGCCAGCATGACGGGGAGCTATGGCTACACCTTC. This translates into CASMTGSYGYTF.

The V call is TRBV7-2, the J call TRBJ2-3; 7 bases align to TRBD2. The CDR3 sequence is 18 residues long. Germline V gene sequence: CDR1 SGHTA, CDR2 FQGNSA. The trim removed 3 bases at V and 2 bases at J, leaving 14 bases unmatched. The CDR3 is CASSFTGRGITPTDTQYF. Written as DNA, the CDR3 is TGTGCCAGCAGCTTCACGGGGCGGGGGATCACACCCACAGATACGCAGTATTTT.